The subject of this entry is one TCR beta chain. This specimen comes from a study of shared clonotypes between healthy human individuals. The donors were all Caucasian adults (living in Nashville, Tennessee). Measured with immunoSEQ multiplex PCR; TCRdb has only the in-frame clones, and not every one. The table includes fewer than 1.4 million clones, around 78% detected once. The specimen was memory CD4+ T cells from PBMCs. This sample's subset: CD45RA-negative fraction. This TCR derives from a man between 18 and 35 years old in good health. Some clones in this sample may be carry-over from other donors' samples.

CDR3 nucleotides: TGTGCCTGGAGTGTACGGCGGGTGATCCCTGAAGCTTTCTTT. Its translation: CAWSVRRVIPEAFF. This chain joins TRBV30 and TRBJ1-1, with D uncertain. V lost 0 bases to trimming and J lost 6 bases, with 14 bases between them. In germline, CDR1 is GTSNPN, CDR2 SVGIG (reference sequence). The CDR3 runs to 14 residues.